This TCR beta chain was recovered during a study of cytomegalovirus exposure and HLA in healthy donors. Overall study results and limits: The authors assumed roughly uniform sequencing depth across donors for presence/absence analyses. Both high specificity and high sensitivity reportedly marked the classifier's diagnosis of cytomegalovirus status. When analyzed later, the rates of TCR association showed variation by HLA locus, with DRB1 the most and HLA-C the fewest. Cytomegalovirus association was assigned to more than 150 TCR beta chains.

Looked up from germline, CDR1 is SGHRS and CDR2 is YFSETQ. The length of the CDR3 is 15 residues. V lost 4 bases and J lost 7; bases outside the gene matches: 13. PCR employed 60 Vbeta and 13 Jbeta primers. The assay was immunoSEQ multiplex PCR, and TCRdb's table has in-frame clones only and misses some. The sample shows about 240,000 clones, around four fifths of them seen only once. About this clone: What it recognizes is unknown.

Sequencing was carried out using PBMCs. This clonotype originated in a boy younger than 18 in good health and CMV-seronegative. V is TRBV5-1 and J is TRBJ1-1; 7 positions match TRBD1. The CDR3 region has the DNA TGCGCCAGCAGCATAGGACAGGTACCTTATAGTGAAGCTTTCTTT. It encodes CASSIGQVPYSEAFF.